This TCR beta chain appears in the sequencing data of a study of beta chain features in type 1 diabetes. As for the study in general: All samples together contributed almost 110,000,000 sorted cells for examination.

The sequenced template was cDNA made from the entire isolated RNA. Assay used: immunoSEQ multiplex PCR; TCRdb lists only in-frame clones, some missing. The profile shows nearly 700,000 clones, over 10% of them singletons. Notes on this clone: Antigen unknown.

V lost 4 bases, J lost 1 base, and 13 bases lay in between. This CDR3 has 15 residues. From germline, CDR1 is MGHDK and CDR2 SYGVNS. Study results and limitations: All four CD4+ subsets from Type 1 diabetes patients carried moderately but significantly shorter TCRB CDR3s. Among type 1 diabetes patients, VDJ junctions had fewer insertions and more deletions. Cells with high TCR expression could be over-represented by cDNA sequencing.

This sequence originates from a man aged 18 to 30 with type 1 diabetes. The chain is built from TRBV25-1 and TRBJ1-1; the D gene is possibly TRBD1 (5 bases). The sequencing sample was made of naive CD4+ T cells from blood. CDR3 sequence reads: CASSASPGQNTEAFF. DNA of the CDR3: TGTGCCAGCAGTGCATCCCCCGGACAGAACACTGAAGCTTTCTTT.